The sequence of this T cell receptor (beta chain) was determined in a study of regulatory T cells in long-lasting Graves disease. Construction of TCR beta libraries relied on iRepertoire HTBI primers and on Arm-PCR targeting CDR3 regions. TCRdb recomputed calls from the multiplex PCR reads with MiXCR, one row per CDR3 protein. The data contain about 430,000 distinct CDR3 sequences, 21% of them singletons. This CDR3 spans 17 amino acids. Looked up from germline, CDR1 is DFQATT and CDR2 is SNEGSKA (reference sequence). The germline V and J ends were trimmed by 0 bases and 2 bases, with 19 bases remaining between them. Time point defined: persistent/refractory GD, antithyroid drugs over 5 years with positive TRAb. Researchers made the TCR library from RNA that was extracted from PBMCs. Staff took 7.5 to 9.5 milliliters of peripheral blood and put it into EDTA tubes. This clonotype was seen ten or more times. The antigen is undetermined.

Study-wide findings and caveats: The study examined only peripheral blood, not thyroid tissue.

J is TRBJ2-5 and V is TRBV20-1; TRBD1 might be the D (5 bases). The sequence derives from a female donor with Graves disease. The material was peripheral blood mononuclear cells (PBMCs), obtained when the disease was refractory, from a patient treated with antithyroid drugs. The CDR3 spells CSARDSELQGWQETQYF. The CDR3 DNA reads as TGCAGTGCTAGAGATTCTGAGTTGCAGGGCTGGCAAGAGACCCAGTACTTC.